This TCR beta chain derives from a study of blood T cell repertoires in COVID-19. Background on the study: Spain, Italy and the United States supplied samples that represented acute and convalescent COVID-19. T cells, B-cell-depleted T cells, or PBMCs supplied cDNA or gDNA.

Some clones are missing from TCRdb's copy, which holds only in-frame ones; the method was immunoSEQ multiplex PCR. This sample has about 140,000 clones, with roughly 73% found just once. Deletions cut 4 bases from V and 0 bases from J, with 13 bases between. This CDR3 comprises 17 residues. Per the germline V gene, CDR1 is MDHEN and CDR2 is SYDVKM. Sequencing was carried out using peripheral blood. The TCR comes from a woman aged 45-65 years with active or convalescent COVID-19. The chain recombines TRBV28 with TRBJ2-6; maybe TRBD2 (5 bases). CDR3 DNA sequence: TGTGCCAGCAGTTATCGGGGAGTCTACTCTGGGGCCAACGTCCTGACTTTC. This codes for CASSYRGVYSGANVLTF.